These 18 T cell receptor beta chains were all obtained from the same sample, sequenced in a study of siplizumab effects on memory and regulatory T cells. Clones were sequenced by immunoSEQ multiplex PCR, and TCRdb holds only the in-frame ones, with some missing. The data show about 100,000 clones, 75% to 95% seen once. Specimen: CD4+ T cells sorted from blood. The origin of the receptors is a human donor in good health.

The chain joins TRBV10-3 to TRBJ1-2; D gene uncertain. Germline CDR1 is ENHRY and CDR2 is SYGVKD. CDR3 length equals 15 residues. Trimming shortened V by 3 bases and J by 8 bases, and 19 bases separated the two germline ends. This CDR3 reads CAISEIEDGLGGYTF. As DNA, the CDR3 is TGTGCCATCAGTGAAATTGAAGACGGCTTAGGGGGCTACACCTTC.

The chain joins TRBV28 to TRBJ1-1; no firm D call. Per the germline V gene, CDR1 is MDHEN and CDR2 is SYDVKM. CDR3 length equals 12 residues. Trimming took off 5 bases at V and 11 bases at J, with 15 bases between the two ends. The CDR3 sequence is CASSPPIIGAFF. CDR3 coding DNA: TGTGCCAGCAGTCCCCCCATTATAGGCGCTTTCTTT.

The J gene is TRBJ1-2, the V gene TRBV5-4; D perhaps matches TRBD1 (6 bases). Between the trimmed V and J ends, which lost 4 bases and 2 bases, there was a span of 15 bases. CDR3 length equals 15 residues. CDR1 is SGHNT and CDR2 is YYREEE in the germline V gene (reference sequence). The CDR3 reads CASSLDRRPNYGYTF. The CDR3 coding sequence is TGTGCCAGCAGCCTAGACAGGCGCCCCAACTATGGCTACACCTTC.

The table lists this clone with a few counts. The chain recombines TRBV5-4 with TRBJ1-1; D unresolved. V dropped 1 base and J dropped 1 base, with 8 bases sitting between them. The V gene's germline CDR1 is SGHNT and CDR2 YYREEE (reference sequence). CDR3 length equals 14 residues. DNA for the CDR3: TGTGCCAGCAGCTTGTCGTGGACGAACACTGAAGCTTTCTTT. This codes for CASSLSWTNTEAFF.

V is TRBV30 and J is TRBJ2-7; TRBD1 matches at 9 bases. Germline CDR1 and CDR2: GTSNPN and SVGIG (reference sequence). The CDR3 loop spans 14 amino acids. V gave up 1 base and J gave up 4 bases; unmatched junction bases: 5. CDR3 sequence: CAWSGETGGYEQYF. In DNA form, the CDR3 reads TGTGCCTGGAGTGGGGAGACAGGGGGATACGAGCAGTACTTC.

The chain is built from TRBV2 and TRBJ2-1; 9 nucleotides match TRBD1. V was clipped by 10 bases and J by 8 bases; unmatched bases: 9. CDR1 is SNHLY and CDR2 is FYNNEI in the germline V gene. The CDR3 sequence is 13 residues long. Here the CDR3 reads CANQRDREDEQFF. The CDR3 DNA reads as TGTGCCAATCAACGGGACAGGGAAGATGAGCAGTTCTTC. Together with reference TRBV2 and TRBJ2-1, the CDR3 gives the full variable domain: EPEVTQTPSHQVTQMGQEVILRCVPISNHLYFYWYRQILGQKVEFLVSFYNNEISEKSEIFDDQFSVERPDGSNFTLKIRSTKLEDSAMYFCANQRDREDEQFFGPGTRLTVL.

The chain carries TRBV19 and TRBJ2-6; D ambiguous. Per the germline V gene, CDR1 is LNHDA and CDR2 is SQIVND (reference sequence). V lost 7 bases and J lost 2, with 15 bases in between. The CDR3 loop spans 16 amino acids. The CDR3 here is CASTNQPPTGANVLTF. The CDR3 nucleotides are TGTGCCAGTACCAACCAGCCCCCAACTGGGGCCAACGTCCTGACTTTC.

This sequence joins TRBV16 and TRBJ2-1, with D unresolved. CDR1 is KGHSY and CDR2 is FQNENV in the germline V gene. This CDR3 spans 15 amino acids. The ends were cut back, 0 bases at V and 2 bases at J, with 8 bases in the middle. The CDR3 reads CASSQSRTAYNEQFF. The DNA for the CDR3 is TGTGCCAGCAGCCAATCTAGGACGGCCTACAATGAGCAGTTCTTC. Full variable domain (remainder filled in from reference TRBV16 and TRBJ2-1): GEEVAQTPKHLVRGEGQKAKLYCAPIKGHSYVFWYQQVLKNEFKFLISFQNENVFDETGMPKERFSAKCLPNSPCSLEIQATKLEDSAVYFCASSQSRTAYNEQFFGPGTRLTVL.

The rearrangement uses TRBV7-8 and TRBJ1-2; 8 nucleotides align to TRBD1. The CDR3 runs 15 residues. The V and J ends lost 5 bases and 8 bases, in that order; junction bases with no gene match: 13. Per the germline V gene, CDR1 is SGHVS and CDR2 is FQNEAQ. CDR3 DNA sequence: TGTGCCAGCAGCCCGGAGGGACAGGTACTCTTCGGCTACACCTTC. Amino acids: CASSPEGQVLFGYTF.

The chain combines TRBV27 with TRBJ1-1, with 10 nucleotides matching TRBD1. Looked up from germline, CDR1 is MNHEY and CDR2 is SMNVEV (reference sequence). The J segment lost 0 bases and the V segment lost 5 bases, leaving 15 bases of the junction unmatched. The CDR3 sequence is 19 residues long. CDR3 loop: CASSQTPGQGMSMNTEAFF. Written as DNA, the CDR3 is TGTGCCAGCAGTCAAACCCCGGGACAGGGGATGAGTATGAACACTGAAGCTTTCTTT.

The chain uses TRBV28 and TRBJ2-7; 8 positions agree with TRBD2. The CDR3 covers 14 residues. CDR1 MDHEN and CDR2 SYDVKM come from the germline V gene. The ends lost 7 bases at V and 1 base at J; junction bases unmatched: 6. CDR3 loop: CASIQSGGSYEQYF. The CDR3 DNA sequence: TGTGCCAGCATCCAGAGCGGGGGATCCTACGAGCAGTACTTC.

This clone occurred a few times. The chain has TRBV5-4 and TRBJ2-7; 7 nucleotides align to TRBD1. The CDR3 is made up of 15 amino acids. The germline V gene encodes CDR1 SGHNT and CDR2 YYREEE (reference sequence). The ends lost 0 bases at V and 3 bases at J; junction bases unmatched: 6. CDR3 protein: CASSLDSDRLYEQYF. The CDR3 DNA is TGTGCCAGCAGCTTGGATTCGGACAGGCTCTACGAGCAGTACTTC.

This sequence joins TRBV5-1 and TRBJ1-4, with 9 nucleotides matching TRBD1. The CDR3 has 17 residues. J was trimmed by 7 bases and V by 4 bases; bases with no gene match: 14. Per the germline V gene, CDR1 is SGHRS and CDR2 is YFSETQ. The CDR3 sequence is CASSLSGTGLFGEKLFF. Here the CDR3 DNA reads TGCGCCAGCAGCCTGTCCGGGACAGGGTTATTTGGTGAAAAACTGTTTTTT.

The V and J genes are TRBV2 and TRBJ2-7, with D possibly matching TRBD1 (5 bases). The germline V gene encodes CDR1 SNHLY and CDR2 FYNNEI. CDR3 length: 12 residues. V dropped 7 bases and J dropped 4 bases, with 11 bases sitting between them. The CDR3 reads CASNYQGYEQYF. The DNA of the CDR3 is TGTGCCAGCAATTACCAGGGATACGAGCAGTACTTC.

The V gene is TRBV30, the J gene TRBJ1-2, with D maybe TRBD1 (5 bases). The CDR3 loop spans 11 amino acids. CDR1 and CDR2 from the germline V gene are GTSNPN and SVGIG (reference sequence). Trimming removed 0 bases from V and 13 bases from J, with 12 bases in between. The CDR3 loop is CAWSVQTVPTF. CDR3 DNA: TGTGCCTGGAGTGTACAGACAGTACCCACCTTC.

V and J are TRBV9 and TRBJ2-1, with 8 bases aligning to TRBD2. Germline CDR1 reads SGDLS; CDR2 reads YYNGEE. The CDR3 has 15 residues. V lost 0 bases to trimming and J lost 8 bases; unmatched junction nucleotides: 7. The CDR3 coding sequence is TGTGCCAGCAGCGTAGACGGGGGGGCCTATTATGAGCAGTTCTTC. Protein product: CASSVDGGAYYEQFF. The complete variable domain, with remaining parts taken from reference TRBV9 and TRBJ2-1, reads DSGVTQTPKHLITATGQRVTLRCSPRSGDLSVYWYQQSLDQGLQFLIQYYNGEERAKGNILERFSAQQFPDLHSELNLSSLELGDSALYFCASSVDGGAYYEQFFGPGTRLTVL.

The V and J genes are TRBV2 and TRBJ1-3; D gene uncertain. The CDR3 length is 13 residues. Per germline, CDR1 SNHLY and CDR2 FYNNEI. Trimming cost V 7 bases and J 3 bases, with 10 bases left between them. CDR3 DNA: TGTGCCAGCAATGATGGTGTTGGAAACACCATATATTTT. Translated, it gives CASNDGVGNTIYF.

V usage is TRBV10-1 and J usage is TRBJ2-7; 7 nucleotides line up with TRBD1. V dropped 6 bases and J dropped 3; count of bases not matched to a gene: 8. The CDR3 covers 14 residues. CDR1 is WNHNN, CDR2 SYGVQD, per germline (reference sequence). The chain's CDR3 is CASSRRTGNYEQYF. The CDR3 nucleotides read TGCGCCAGCAGCCGCAGGACAGGCAACTACGAGCAGTACTTC.